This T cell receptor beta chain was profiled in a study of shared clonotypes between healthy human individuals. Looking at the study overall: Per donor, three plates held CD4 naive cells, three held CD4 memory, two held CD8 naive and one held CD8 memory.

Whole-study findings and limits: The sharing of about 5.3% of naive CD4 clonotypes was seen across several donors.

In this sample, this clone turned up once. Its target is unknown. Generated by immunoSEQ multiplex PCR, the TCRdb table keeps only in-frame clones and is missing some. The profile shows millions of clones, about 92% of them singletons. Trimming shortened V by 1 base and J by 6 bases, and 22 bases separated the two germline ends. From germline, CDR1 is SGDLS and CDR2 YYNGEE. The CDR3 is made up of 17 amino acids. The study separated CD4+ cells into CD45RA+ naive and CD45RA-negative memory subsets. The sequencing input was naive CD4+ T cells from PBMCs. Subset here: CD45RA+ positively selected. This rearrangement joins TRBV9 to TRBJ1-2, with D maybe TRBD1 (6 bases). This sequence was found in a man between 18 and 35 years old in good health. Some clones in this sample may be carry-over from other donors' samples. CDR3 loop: CASSVKPGGASMDGYTF. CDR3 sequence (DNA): TGTGCCAGCAGCGTAAAACCTGGGGGCGCTTCCATGGATGGCTACACCTTC.